Listed below are T cell receptor beta chains from one sample, sequenced in a study of blood T cells in healthy people across ages. A single record per CDR3 protein comes from TCRdb applying MiXCR to the 5' RACE reads. The table records 1 million to 1.2 million distinct CDR3 sequences, 35% to 45% of them present only once. The sequencing sample was made of blood. These TCRs come from a man aged 18 to 30 in good health. Each CDR3 is given with its conserved first and last residue. The D gene is left open where the match is weak. Size tells how often a clone was seen (once, few, many) or the class of an expanded clone, and some rows leave it out.

d_call: .
j_call: TRBJ1-2
clone_size: .
v_call: TRBV2
cdr3_length: 16
cdr3_aa: CASSIGGTLKNYGYTF
cdr3_nt: TGTGCCAGCAGTATAGGGGGGACGCTCAAAAACTATGGCTACACCTTC

d_call: .
j_call: TRBJ2-1
clone_size: few
v_call: TRBV27
cdr3_length: 18
cdr3_aa: CASSSTLGRTTSYNEQFF
cdr3_nt: TGTGCCAGCAGTTCCACCCTGGGACGGACGACCTCCTACAATGAGCAGTTCTTC

d_call: .
j_call: TRBJ2-5
clone_size: .
v_call: TRBV9
cdr3_length: 16
cdr3_aa: CASSDSPGRLQETQYF
cdr3_nt: TGTGCCAGCAGCGACTCTCCGGGACGATTACAAGAGACCCAGTACTTC

d_call: .
j_call: TRBJ2-1
clone_size: .
v_call: TRBV12-3/TRBV12-4
cdr3_length: 14
cdr3_aa: CASSLAGGSSEQFF
cdr3_nt: TGTGCCAGCAGTTTAGCGGGGGGCAGTTCTGAGCAGTTCTTC

d_call: .
j_call: TRBJ1-1
clone_size: few
v_call: TRBV9
cdr3_length: 16
cdr3_aa: CASSSRPGHLNTEAFF
cdr3_nt: TGTGCCAGCAGCTCCCGACCCGGACATCTGAACACTGAAGCTTTCTTT

d_call: .
j_call: TRBJ2-1
clone_size: few
v_call: TRBV10-3
cdr3_length: 15
cdr3_aa: CAISEFQGQYNEQFF
cdr3_nt: TGTGCCATCAGTGAGTTCCAGGGGCAGTACAATGAGCAGTTCTTC

d_call: .
j_call: TRBJ1-1
clone_size: few
v_call: TRBV20-1
cdr3_length: 11
cdr3_aa: CSAPGGTEAFF
cdr3_nt: TGCAGTGCTCCGGGGGGCACTGAAGCTTTCTTT

d_call: .
j_call: TRBJ2-7
clone_size: .
v_call: TRBV5-1
cdr3_length: 15
cdr3_aa: CASSGQGYLTGEQYF
cdr3_nt: TGCGCCAGCAGCGGTCAGGGTTACCTAACTGGCGAGCAGTACTTC

d_call: .
j_call: TRBJ2-1
clone_size: few
v_call: TRBV14
cdr3_length: 15
cdr3_aa: CASSLRGPGSNEQFF
cdr3_nt: TGTGCCAGCAGCCTCAGGGGCCCGGGCTCCAATGAGCAGTTCTTC

d_call: .
j_call: TRBJ1-1
clone_size: .
v_call: TRBV5-6
cdr3_length: 14
cdr3_aa: CANSLGGGDTEAFF
cdr3_nt: TGTGCCAACAGCTTGGGAGGGGGGGACACTGAAGCTTTCTTT

d_call: .
j_call: TRBJ1-3
clone_size: .
v_call: TRBV7-2
cdr3_length: 15
cdr3_aa: CASSFTEFTGNTIYF
cdr3_nt: TGTGCCAGCAGCTTCACAGAGTTTACTGGAAACACCATATATTTT

d_call: .
j_call: TRBJ1-6
clone_size: .
v_call: TRBV5-1
cdr3_length: 15
cdr3_aa: CASSLMGPGDSPLHF
cdr3_nt: TGCGCCAGCAGCTTAATGGGACCTGGGGATTCACCCCTCCACTTT

d_call: .
j_call: TRBJ2-5
clone_size: .
v_call: TRBV4-3
cdr3_length: 15
cdr3_aa: CASSRALRASNEQYF
cdr3_nt: TGCGCCAGCAGCCGGGCACTTAGGGCTTCCAATGAGCAGTACTTC

d_call: .
j_call: TRBJ1-5
clone_size: many
v_call: TRBV20-1
cdr3_length: 13
cdr3_aa: CSVPGQPNQPQHF
cdr3_nt: TGCAGTGTTCCAGGACAGCCGAATCAGCCCCAGCATTTT

d_call: .
j_call: TRBJ2-7
clone_size: many
v_call: TRBV25-1
cdr3_length: 11
cdr3_aa: CASSSHIEQYF
cdr3_nt: TGTGCCAGCAGTAGCCACATCGAGCAGTACTTC

d_call: .
j_call: TRBJ2-1
clone_size: .
v_call: TRBV7-2
cdr3_length: 15
cdr3_aa: CASSSSPTWGNEQFF
cdr3_nt: TGTGCCAGCAGCTCCTCCCCCACCTGGGGCAATGAGCAGTTCTTC

d_call: .
j_call: TRBJ2-1
clone_size: once
v_call: TRBV11-2
cdr3_length: 14
cdr3_aa: CASSPGPFYNEQFF
cdr3_nt: TGTGCCAGCAGTCCCGGGCCGTTCTACAATGAGCAGTTCTTC

d_call: .
j_call: TRBJ2-1
clone_size: few
v_call: TRBV6-5
cdr3_length: 15
cdr3_aa: CASSYLSQGYNEQFF
cdr3_nt: TGTGCCAGCAGTTACCTCTCCCAGGGCTACAATGAGCAGTTCTTC

d_call: TRBD1
j_call: TRBJ2-7
clone_size: .
v_call: TRBV9
cdr3_length: 15
cdr3_aa: CASSVGQGASYKQYF
cdr3_nt: TGTGCCAGCAGCGTAGGTCAGGGGGCTAGTTACAAGCAGTACTTC

d_call: .
j_call: TRBJ2-3
clone_size: few
v_call: TRBV7-9
cdr3_length: 13
cdr3_aa: CASSLDERDTQYF
cdr3_nt: TGTGCCAGCAGCTTAGACGAAAGGGATACGCAGTATTTT

d_call: .
j_call: TRBJ1-5
clone_size: .
v_call: TRBV6-5
cdr3_length: 14
cdr3_aa: CASMFHREGQPQHF
cdr3_nt: TGTGCCAGCATGTTCCACAGGGAGGGTCAGCCCCAGCATTTT

d_call: TRBD1
j_call: TRBJ2-1
clone_size: once
v_call: TRBV6-9
cdr3_length: 15
cdr3_aa: CASVSGQGAYNEQFF
cdr3_nt: TGTGCCAGCGTCTCGGGACAGGGGGCCTACAATGAGCAGTTCTTC

d_call: .
j_call: TRBJ1-1
clone_size: few
v_call: TRBV7-9
cdr3_length: 14
cdr3_aa: CASSSLIRDTEAFF
cdr3_nt: TGTGCCAGCAGCTCATTGATCCGGGACACTGAAGCTTTCTTT

d_call: .
j_call: TRBJ2-4
clone_size: .
v_call: TRBV4-3
cdr3_length: 15
cdr3_aa: CASGQEGGVTDIQYF
cdr3_nt: TGCGCCAGCGGCCAAGAGGGGGGCGTAACTGACATTCAGTACTTC

d_call: TRBD1
j_call: TRBJ2-7
clone_size: .
v_call: TRBV12-3/TRBV12-4
cdr3_length: 13
cdr3_aa: CASSSDRSNEQYF
cdr3_nt: TGTGCCAGCAGCTCGGACAGGTCCAACGAGCAGTACTTC

d_call: .
j_call: TRBJ2-5
clone_size: .
v_call: TRBV7-9
cdr3_length: 16
cdr3_aa: CASSLAGGSDQETQYF
cdr3_nt: TGTGCCAGCAGCTTAGCGGGGGGATCGGACCAAGAGACCCAGTACTTC